The T cell receptor (beta chain) under discussion was sequenced for a study of T cell responses to AZD1222 COVID-19 vaccine. Study at large: Second-dose recipients at about 4 or about 12 weeks were treated as one pooled group. The study's findings and limits: Vaccination with two AZD1222 doses was followed by a rise in Spike-specific TCR breadth and depth. The study identified only five or six AZD1222 recipients as seropositive at baseline. Donors skewed white British and female; clonal diversity was possibly underestimated.

Looked up from germline, CDR1 is LGHDT and CDR2 is YNNKEL (reference sequence). This CDR3 has 16 residues. Trimming took 4 bases from V and 8 from J; bases not matched to a gene: 12. Remarks on this clone: Its antigen is still unknown.

The method was immunoSEQ multiplex PCR; TCRdb's version includes in-frame clones alone and lacks a portion of them. The table has 85,000 to 100,000 clones, 78% seen once. Sequenced material: peripheral blood, taken on day 0 of AZD1222 vaccination. V is TRBV3-1 (or the pseudogene TRBV3-2) and J is TRBJ1-2; 11 bases match TRBD1. This sequence originates from an adult in good health. The CDR3 here is CASSPLIGQGAGGYTF. The CDR3 DNA sequence: TGTGCCAGCAGCCCTTTAATCGGACAGGGGGCAGGGGGCTACACCTTC.